These 20 T cell receptor beta chains originate from one sample sequenced in a study of blood T cell repertoires in COVID-19. Here immunoSEQ multiplex PCR was the method, and the copy in TCRdb shows in-frame clones only, minus some. The table records about 46,000 clones, 85% to 90% of them present only once. The specimen sequenced was PBMCs or T cells enriched from blood (not recorded which). The source of these receptors is a woman in her fifties or sixties who had recovered from COVID-19.

V usage is TRBV30 and J usage is TRBJ2-7; 7 bases are shared with TRBD2. There are 13 residues in the CDR3. The ends lost 3 bases at V and 7 bases at J; junction bases unmatched: 9. Germline CDR1 GTSNPN, CDR2 SVGIG (reference sequence). CDR3 loop: CAWRSGGLREQYF. The DNA for the CDR3 is TGTGCCTGGAGATCCGGGGGGTTAAGAGAGCAGTACTTC. The variable domain in full, completed from reference TRBV30 and TRBJ2-7, reads SQTIHQWPATLVQPVGSPLSLECTVEGTSNPNLYWYRQAAGRGLQLLFYSVGIGQISSEVPQNLSASRPQDRQFILSSKKLLLSDSGFYLCAWRSGGLREQYFGPGTRLTVT.

The chain uses TRBV27 and TRBJ2-7, with 7 bases identical to TRBD2. The trim removed 5 bases at V and 4 bases at J, leaving 5 bases unmatched. Germline V CDR1 and CDR2: MNHEY, SMNVEV (reference sequence). The CDR3 runs to 13 residues. The CDR3 DNA sequence: TGTGCCAGCAGTCTAGCGGCAGCTTACGAGCAGTACTTC. Protein: CASSLAAAYEQYF.

This clone has a single count. The CDR3 DNA reads as TGTGCCAGCAGTGATGGGGGGGCCCAAGAGACCCAGTACTTC. Amino acid sequence: CASSDGGAQETQYF. The V gene is TRBV6-1, the J gene TRBJ2-5; D is perhaps TRBD2 (7 bases). V lost 3 bases, J lost 1 base, and 9 bases lay in between. This CDR3 is 14 amino acids long. Germline CDR1 and CDR2: MNHNS and SASEGT.

The chain links TRBV5-1 to TRBJ2-3, with D perhaps TRBD2 (5 bases). Trimming cost V 4 bases and J 3 bases, with 9 bases left between them. This CDR3 has 13 residues. CDR1 and CDR2 (germline): SGHRS, YFSETQ. For the CDR3, the DNA is TGCGCCAGCAGCGGAGAGGGAACAGATACGCAGTATTTT. Translation: CASSGEGTDTQYF.

The chain employs TRBV28 and TRBJ1-2; D may be TRBD1 (6 bases). CDR1 is MDHEN, CDR2 SYDVKM, per germline. V lost 5 bases to trimming and J lost 5 bases, with 12 bases between them. The CDR3 is 13 amino acids. In nucleotides, the CDR3 is TGTGCCAGCAGTCTAACAGGGAGTTATGGCTACACCTTC. The encoded protein is CASSLTGSYGYTF.

The CDR3 nucleotides read TGCGCCAGCACCCCCCAGCTTGGAAAGAGGGGCTACACCTTC. Translation gives CASTPQLGKRGYTF. The V call is TRBV10-1, the J call TRBJ1-2; D gene uncertain. The CDR3 is 14 residues long. The V gene lost 7 bases and the J gene lost 8 bases, with 20 bases spanning the gap. Looked up from germline, CDR1 is WNHNN and CDR2 is SYGVQD (reference sequence).

The V gene is TRBV5-5, the J gene TRBJ2-7, with D possibly TRBD2 on 6 matching bases. The germline gives CDR1 SGHKS, CDR2 YYEKEE (reference sequence). The ends were cut back, 2 bases at V and 0 bases at J, with 12 bases in the middle. The CDR3 contains 15 residues. CDR3 bases: TGTGCCAGCAGCTTCAGGGAGGCTAGCTCCTACGAGCAGTACTTC. Residues: CASSFREASSYEQYF.

The chain carries TRBV7-2 and TRBJ2-7; 8 nucleotides match TRBD1. CDR3 length: 15 residues. The J segment lost 6 bases and the V segment lost 6 bases, leaving 13 bases of the junction unmatched. CDR1 is SGHTA, CDR2 FQGNSA, per germline. The CDR3 nucleotides are TGTGCCAGCAGTTTAACCGGGACAGGCGTGGGCGAGCAGTACTTC. It encodes CASSLTGTGVGEQYF.

The V and J genes are TRBV19 and TRBJ2-3, with D unresolved. Trimming shortened V by 4 bases and J by 6 bases, and 8 bases separated the two germline ends. The CDR3 has 12 residues. Germline V lookup: CDR1 LNHDA, CDR2 SQIVND (reference sequence). The CDR3 protein is CASSNYMDTQYF. Written as DNA, the CDR3 is TGTGCCAGTAGTAATTACATGGATACGCAGTATTTT.

J is TRBJ2-5 and V is TRBV2; 11 bases align to TRBD2. The germline CDR1 and CDR2 sequences are SNHLY and FYNNEI. Losses at the gene ends were 3 bases for V and 6 bases for J; bases not matched to a gene: 3. The CDR3 loop spans 14 amino acids. The CDR3 coding sequence is TGTGCCAGCAGTGACACTAGCGGGGGACAGACCCAGTACTTC. It translates to CASSDTSGGQTQYF.

This rearrangement joins TRBV7-9 to TRBJ2-1; no definite D call. V was clipped by 5 bases and J by 2 bases, with 10 bases between them. The CDR3 is 14 amino acids. Germline lookup yields CDR1 SEHNR and CDR2 FQNEAQ (reference sequence). Here the CDR3 DNA reads TGTGCCAGCAGCCCAGGTAACGCCTACAATGAGCAGTTCTTC. Translated, it gives CASSPGNAYNEQFF.

The genes are TRBV12-3 or TRBV12-4 and TRBJ1-6; D perhaps matches TRBD1 (5 bases). Trimming stripped 1 base from V and 10 bases from J, with 5 bases between. CDR3 length: 12 amino acids. CDR3 residues: CASSLDRSPLHF. In DNA form, the CDR3 reads TGTGCCAGCAGTTTAGACAGGTCACCCCTCCACTTT.

The J gene is TRBJ2-2, the V gene TRBV5-1, with D tentatively TRBD1 (6 bases). V lost 6 bases, J lost 6 bases, and 21 bases lay in between. Germline CDR1 is SGHRS and CDR2 is YFSETQ. The CDR3 runs 16 residues. The CDR3 bases are TGCGCCAGCATCCTTGACAGGCTAGGCCAGGCCGGGGAGCTGTTTTTT. It translates to CASILDRLGQAGELFF. Together with reference TRBV5-1 and TRBJ2-2, the CDR3 gives the full variable domain: KAGVTQTPRYLIKTRGQQVTLSCSPISGHRSVSWYQQTPGQGLQFLFEYFSETQRNKGNFPGRFSGRQFSNSRSEMNVSTLELGDSALYLCASILDRLGQAGELFFGEGSRLTVL.

The rearrangement joins TRBV29-1 to TRBJ1-5, with D possibly TRBD1 on 6 matching bases. Germline assignment: CDR1 SQVTM and CDR2 ANQGSEA. CDR3 length: 13 amino acids. V was trimmed by 6 bases and J by 0 bases, leaving 9 bases between them. The CDR3 DNA reads TGCAGCGTAGCCAGGGGTAGCAATCAGCCCCAGCATTTT. Translated, it gives CSVARGSNQPQHF.

The CDR3 here is CASSEQQAAGTEAFF. The CDR3 DNA is TGCGCCAGCAGTGAGCAACAGGCTGCAGGAACTGAAGCTTTCTTT. V usage is TRBV10-1 and J usage is TRBJ1-1; possible D gene TRBD1, 5 bases. Looked up from germline, CDR1 is WNHNN and CDR2 is SYGVQD (reference sequence). This CDR3 contains 15 residues. V lost 2 bases and J lost 5, with 15 bases in between.

This chain connects TRBV3-1 (or the pseudogene TRBV3-2) to TRBJ2-2; a possible D gene is TRBD1 (5 bases). The CDR3 is 14 residues long. V was cut by 4 bases and J by 5 bases, with 11 bases left in between. Germline V lookup: CDR1 LGHDT, CDR2 YNNKEL (reference sequence). CDR3 loop: CASSPPGKTGELFF. In DNA, the CDR3 is TGTGCCAGCAGCCCCCCAGGGAAGACCGGGGAGCTGTTTTTT.

The chain links TRBV2 to TRBJ1-1; 9 bases align to TRBD1. CDR1 is SNHLY and CDR2 is FYNNEI in the germline V gene. The CDR3 spans 14 residues. V shed 7 bases, J shed 1 base, and the junction held 4 bases outside the gene matches. The CDR3 DNA reads TGTGCCAGCAACAGGGGGCTTAAGAACACTGAAGCTTTCTTT. Translation gives CASNRGLKNTEAFF.

The chain links TRBV10-2 to TRBJ2-3, with TRBD2 matching over 11 bases. Germline V gene data show CDR1 as WSHSY and CDR2 as SAAADI. CDR3 length equals 15 residues. V trimming: 7 bases; J trimming: 2 bases; junction bases outside the gene matches: 5. CDR3 DNA sequence: TGCGCCAGCAAGACTAGCGGGGATCTCACAGATACGCAGTATTTT. Translation gives CASKTSGDLTDTQYF.

This rearrangement joins TRBV28 to TRBJ2-3; D remains ambiguous. V shed 5 bases and J shed 6 bases, with 12 bases lying between them. Germline-derived CDR1 and CDR2 are MDHEN and SYDVKM. CDR3 size: 13 residues. In DNA, the CDR3 is TGTGCCAGCAGTACCGGGTCCCTGGATACGCAGTATTTT. Translation gives CASSTGSLDTQYF.

The V gene is TRBV28, the J gene TRBJ2-7; 9 bases match TRBD1. The CDR3 has 14 residues. Germline V gives CDR1 MDHEN, CDR2 SYDVKM. Trimming took 4 bases from V and 5 from J; bases not matched to a gene: 6. CDR3 DNA sequence: TGTGCCAGCAGTTCCGGGACAGGGAGGAACGAGCAGTACTTC. This encodes CASSSGTGRNEQYF.